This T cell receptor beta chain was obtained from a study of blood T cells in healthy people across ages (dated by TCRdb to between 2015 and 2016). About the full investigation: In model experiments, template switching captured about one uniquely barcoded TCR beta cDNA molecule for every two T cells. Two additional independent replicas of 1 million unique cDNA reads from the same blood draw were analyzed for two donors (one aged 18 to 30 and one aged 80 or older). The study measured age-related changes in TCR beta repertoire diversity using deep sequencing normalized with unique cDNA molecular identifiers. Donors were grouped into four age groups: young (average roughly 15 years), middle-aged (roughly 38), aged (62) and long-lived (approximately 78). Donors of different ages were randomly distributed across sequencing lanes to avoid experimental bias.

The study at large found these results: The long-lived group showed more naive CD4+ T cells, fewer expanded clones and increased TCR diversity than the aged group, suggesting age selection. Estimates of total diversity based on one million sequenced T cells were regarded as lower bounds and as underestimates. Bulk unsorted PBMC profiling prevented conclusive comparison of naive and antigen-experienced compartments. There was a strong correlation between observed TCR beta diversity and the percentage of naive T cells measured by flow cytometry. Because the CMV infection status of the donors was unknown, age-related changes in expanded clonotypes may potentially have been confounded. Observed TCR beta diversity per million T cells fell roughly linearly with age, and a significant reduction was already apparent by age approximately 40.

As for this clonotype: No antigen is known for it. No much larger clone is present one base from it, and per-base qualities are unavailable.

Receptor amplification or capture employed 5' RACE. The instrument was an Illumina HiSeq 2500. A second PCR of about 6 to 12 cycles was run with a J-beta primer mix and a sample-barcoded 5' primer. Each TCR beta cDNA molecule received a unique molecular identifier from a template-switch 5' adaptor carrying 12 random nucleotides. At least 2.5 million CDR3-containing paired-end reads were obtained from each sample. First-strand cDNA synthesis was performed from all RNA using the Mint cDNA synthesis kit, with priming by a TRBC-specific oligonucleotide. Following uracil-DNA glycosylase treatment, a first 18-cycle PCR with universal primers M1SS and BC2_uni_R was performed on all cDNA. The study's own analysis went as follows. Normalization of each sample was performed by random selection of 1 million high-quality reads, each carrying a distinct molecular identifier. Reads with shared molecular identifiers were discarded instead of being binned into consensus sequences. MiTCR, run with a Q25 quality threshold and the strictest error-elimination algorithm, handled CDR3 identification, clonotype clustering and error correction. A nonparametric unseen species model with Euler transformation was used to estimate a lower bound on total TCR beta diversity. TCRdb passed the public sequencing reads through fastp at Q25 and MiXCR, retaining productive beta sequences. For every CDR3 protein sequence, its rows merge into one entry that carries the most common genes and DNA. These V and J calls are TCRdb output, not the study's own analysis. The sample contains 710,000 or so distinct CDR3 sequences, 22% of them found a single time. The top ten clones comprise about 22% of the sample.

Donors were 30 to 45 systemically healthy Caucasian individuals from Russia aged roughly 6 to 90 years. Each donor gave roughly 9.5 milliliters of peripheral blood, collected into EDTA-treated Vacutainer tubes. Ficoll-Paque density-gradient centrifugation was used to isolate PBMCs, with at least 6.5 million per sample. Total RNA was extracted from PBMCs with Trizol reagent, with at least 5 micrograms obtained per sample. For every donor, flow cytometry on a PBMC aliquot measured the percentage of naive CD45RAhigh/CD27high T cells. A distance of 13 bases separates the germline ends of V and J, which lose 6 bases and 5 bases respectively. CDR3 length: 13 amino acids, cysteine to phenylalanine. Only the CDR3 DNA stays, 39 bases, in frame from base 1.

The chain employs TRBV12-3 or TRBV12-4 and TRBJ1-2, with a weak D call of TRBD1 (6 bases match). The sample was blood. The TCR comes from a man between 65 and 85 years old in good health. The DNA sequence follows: TGTGCCAGCAGCCCCGGACAGCAGTATGGCTACACCTTC. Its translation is CASSPGQQYGYTF.